Reported below is one T cell receptor (beta chain). The antigen remains undetermined. This sample was taken from a study of OX40 agonist ivuxolimab in advanced cancers. Study-wide results and limits: Expanded peripheral T cell antigen specificity was not determined.

Germline V CDR1 and CDR2: MNHNS, SASEGT. The trim removed 2 bases at V and 3 bases at J, leaving 9 bases unmatched. This CDR3 is built from 17 residues. The data were produced by immunoSEQ multiplex PCR, yet TCRdb's version contains in-frame clones alone and is incomplete. The table includes around 68,000 clones, 90% to 95% detected once. Autoimmune disease history or systemic immunosuppression was exclusionary. Sampling of blood occurred at baseline, cycle 4 day 1, and cycle 7 day 1. This specimen was CD4+ or CD8+ T cells sorted from blood, taken in a trial of the OX40 agonist ivuxolimab. This TCR derives from an adult with an advanced solid tumor such as melanoma, head and neck, liver or kidney cancer. This sequence joins TRBV6-1 and TRBJ1-3; 8 nucleotides match TRBD1. CDR3 region: CASSERQTGVGGNTIYF. The CDR3 nucleotides are TGTGCCAGCAGTGAAAGGCAGACAGGGGTTGGTGGAAACACCATATATTTT.